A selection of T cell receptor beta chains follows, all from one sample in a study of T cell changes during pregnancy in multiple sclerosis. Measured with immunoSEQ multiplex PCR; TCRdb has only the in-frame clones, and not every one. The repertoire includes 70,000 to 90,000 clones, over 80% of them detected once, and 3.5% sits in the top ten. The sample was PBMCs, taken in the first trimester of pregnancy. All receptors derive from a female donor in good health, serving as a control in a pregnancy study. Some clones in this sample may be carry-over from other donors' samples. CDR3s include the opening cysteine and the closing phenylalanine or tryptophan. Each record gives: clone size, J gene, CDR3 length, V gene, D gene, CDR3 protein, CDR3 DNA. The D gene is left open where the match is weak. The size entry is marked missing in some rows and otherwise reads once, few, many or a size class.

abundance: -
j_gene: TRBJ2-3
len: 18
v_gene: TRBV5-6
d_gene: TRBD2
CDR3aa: CASSPLGTSGGRTDTQYF
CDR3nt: TGTGCCAGCAGCCCTTTGGGGACTAGCGGGGGTCGTACAGATACGCAGTATTTT

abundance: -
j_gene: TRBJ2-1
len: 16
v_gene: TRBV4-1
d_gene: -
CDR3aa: CASRPSSRGGHNEQFF
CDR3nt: TGCGCCAGCAGACCCTCCTCTAGAGGGGGTCACAATGAGCAGTTCTTC

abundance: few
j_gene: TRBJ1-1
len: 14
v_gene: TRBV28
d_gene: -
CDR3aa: CASSLSERYTEAFF
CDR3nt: TGTGCCAGCAGTTTATCCGAGAGGTACACTGAAGCTTTCTTT

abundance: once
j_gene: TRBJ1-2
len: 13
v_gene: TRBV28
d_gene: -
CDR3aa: CASSLSRVSGYTF
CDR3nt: TGTGCCAGCAGTTTAAGCAGGGTGAGCGGCTACACCTTC

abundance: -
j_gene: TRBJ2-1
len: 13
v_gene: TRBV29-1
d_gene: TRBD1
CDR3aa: CSVEQGVGNEQFF
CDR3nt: TGCAGCGTTGAACAGGGGGTAGGGAATGAGCAGTTCTTC

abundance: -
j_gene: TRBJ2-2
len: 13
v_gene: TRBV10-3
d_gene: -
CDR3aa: CAIRTDLTGELFF
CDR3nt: TGTGCCATCAGGACAGACCTCACCGGGGAGCTGTTTTTT

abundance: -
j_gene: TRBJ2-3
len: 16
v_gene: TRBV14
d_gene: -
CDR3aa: CASSPLTGKVADTQYF
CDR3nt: TGTGCCAGCAGCCCCCTCACAGGGAAGGTCGCAGATACGCAGTATTTT

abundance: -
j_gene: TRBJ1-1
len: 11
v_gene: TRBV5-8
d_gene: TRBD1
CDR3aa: CASSLDREAFF
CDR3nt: TGTGCCAGCAGCCTGGACAGGGAAGCTTTCTTT

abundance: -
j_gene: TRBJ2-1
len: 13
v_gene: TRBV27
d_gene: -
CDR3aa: CASSLGTLDEQFF
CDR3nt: TGTGCCAGCAGTTTAGGCACCTTGGATGAGCAGTTCTTC

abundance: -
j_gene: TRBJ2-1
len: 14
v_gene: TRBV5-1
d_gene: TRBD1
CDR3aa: CASSGDRGGGEQFF
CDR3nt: TGCGCCAGCAGCGGTGACAGGGGGGGTGGTGAGCAGTTCTTC

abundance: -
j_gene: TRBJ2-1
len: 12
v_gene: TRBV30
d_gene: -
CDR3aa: CAWSVSLAPEFF
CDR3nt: TGTGCCTGGAGTGTTAGTTTAGCCCCCGAGTTCTTC

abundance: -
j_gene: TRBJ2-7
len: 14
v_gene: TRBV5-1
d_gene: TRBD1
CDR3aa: CASSSGQGVDEQYF
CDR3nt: TGCGCCAGCAGCTCGGGACAGGGGGTCGACGAGCAGTACTTC

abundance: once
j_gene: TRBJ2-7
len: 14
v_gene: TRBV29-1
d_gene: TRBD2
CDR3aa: CSVKGLAASYEQYF
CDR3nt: TGCAGCGTCAAGGGACTAGCGGCGTCCTACGAGCAGTACTTC

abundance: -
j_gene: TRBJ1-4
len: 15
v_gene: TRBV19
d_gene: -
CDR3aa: CASSIGQQGWEKLFF
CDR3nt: TGTGCCAGTAGTATCGGACAACAGGGTTGGGAAAAACTGTTTTTT

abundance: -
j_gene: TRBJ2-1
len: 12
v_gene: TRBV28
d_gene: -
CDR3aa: CAGGTRYNEQFF
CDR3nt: TGTGCCGGCGGAACGCGCTACAATGAGCAGTTCTTC

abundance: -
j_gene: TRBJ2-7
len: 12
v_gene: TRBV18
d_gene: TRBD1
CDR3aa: CASSRQGFEQYF
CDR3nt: TGTGCCAGCTCACGACAGGGGTTCGAGCAGTACTTC

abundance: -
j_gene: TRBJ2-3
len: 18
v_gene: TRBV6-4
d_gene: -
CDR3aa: CASLPKSALTALADTQYF
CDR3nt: TGTGCCAGCCTCCCCAAGTCAGCGTTAACCGCTCTGGCAGATACGCAGTATTTT

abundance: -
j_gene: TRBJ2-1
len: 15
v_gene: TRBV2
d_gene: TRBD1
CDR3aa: CASRAGTGPYNEQFF
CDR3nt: TGTGCCAGCAGGGCCGGGACAGGGCCTTACAATGAGCAGTTCTTC

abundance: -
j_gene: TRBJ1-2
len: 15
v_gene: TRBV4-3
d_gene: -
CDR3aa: CASSQDWSLPYGYTF
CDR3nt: TGCGCCAGCAGCCAAGATTGGAGCTTACCCTATGGCTACACCTTC

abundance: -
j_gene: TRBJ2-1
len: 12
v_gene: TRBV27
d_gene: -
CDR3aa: CASSQTAGEQFF
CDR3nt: TGTGCCAGCAGTCAAACGGCGGGGGAGCAGTTCTTC

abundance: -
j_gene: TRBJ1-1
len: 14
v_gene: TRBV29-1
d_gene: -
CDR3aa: CSVEDQALDTEAFF
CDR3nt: TGCAGCGTTGAAGATCAAGCCCTGGACACTGAAGCTTTCTTT

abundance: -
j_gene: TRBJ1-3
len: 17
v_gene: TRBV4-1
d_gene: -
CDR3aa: CASSHSGGATSGNTIYF
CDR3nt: TGCGCCAGCAGCCACAGCGGGGGGGCTACCTCTGGAAACACCATATATTTT

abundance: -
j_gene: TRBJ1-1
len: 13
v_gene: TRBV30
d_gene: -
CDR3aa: CAWSVSRDTEAFF
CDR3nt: TGTGCCTGGAGTGTATCAAGAGACACTGAAGCTTTCTTT

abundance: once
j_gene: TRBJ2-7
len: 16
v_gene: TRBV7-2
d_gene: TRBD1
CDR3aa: CASSLVGGGAPYEQYF
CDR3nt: TGTGCCAGCAGCTTAGTAGGGGGCGGTGCCCCCTACGAGCAGTACTTC

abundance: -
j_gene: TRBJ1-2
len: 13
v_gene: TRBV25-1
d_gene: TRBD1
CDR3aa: CASSEQGVYGYTF
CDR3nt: TGTGCCAGCAGTGAACAGGGGGTCTATGGCTACACCTTC

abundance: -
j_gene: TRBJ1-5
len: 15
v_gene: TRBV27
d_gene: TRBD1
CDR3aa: CASSLFGQADQPQHF
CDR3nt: TGTGCCAGCAGTTTATTCGGACAGGCGGATCAGCCCCAGCATTTT

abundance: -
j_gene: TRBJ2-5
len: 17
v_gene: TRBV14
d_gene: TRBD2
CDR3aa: CASSPGLAGVRVETQYF
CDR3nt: TGTGCCAGCAGCCCGGGACTAGCGGGGGTTCGAGTAGAGACCCAGTACTTC

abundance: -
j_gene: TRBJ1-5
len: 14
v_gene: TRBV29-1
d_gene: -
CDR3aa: CSISRGDSNQPQHF
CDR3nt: TGCAGTATTTCCAGGGGCGATAGCAATCAGCCCCAGCATTTT

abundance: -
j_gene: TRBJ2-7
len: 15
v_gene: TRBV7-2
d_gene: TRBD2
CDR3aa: CASSFQAGRPYEQYF
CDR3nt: TGTGCCAGCAGCTTTCAAGCGGGGCGGCCCTACGAGCAGTACTTC

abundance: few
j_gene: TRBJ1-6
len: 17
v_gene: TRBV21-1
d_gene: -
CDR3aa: CASSERKEGGTNSPLHF
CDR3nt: TGTGCCAGCAGCGAAAGGAAGGAGGGCGGAACAAATTCACCCCTCCACTTT

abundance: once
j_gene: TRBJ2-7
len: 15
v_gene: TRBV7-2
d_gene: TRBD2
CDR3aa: CASSITSGISYEQYF
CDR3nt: TGTGCCAGCAGCATAACTAGCGGGATATCCTACGAGCAGTACTTC

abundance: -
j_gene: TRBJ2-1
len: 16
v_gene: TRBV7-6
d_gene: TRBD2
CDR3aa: CASSQRQGLAGDEQFF
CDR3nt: TGTGCCAGCAGCCAAAGGCAGGGACTAGCGGGGGATGAGCAGTTCTTC

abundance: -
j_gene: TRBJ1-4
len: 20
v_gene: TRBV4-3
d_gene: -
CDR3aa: CASSHHIPLFFGSTNEKLFF
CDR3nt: TGCGCCAGCAGCCATCATATACCCTTATTCTTCGGGTCAACTAATGAAAAACTGTTTTTT

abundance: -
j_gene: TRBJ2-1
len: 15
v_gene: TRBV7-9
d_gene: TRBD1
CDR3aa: CASSPDRGRHNEQFF
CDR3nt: TGTGCCAGCAGCCCAGACAGGGGCCGGCACAATGAGCAGTTCTTC

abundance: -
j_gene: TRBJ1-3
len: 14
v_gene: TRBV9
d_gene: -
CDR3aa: CASSVETAGNTIYF
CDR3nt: TGTGCCAGCAGCGTAGAAACAGCCGGAAACACCATATATTTT

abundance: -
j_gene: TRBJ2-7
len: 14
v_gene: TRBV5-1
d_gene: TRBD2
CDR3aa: CASSLEAGEGEQYF
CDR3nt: TGCGCCAGCAGCTTGGAGGCGGGGGAAGGCGAGCAGTACTTC

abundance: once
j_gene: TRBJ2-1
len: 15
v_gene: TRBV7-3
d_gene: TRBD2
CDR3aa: CASSSLAVKNNEQFF
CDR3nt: TGTGCCAGCAGCTCCCTAGCGGTAAAAAACAATGAGCAGTTCTTC

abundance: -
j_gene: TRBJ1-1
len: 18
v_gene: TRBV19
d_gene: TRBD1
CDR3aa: CASRDWKTGKRMNTEAFF
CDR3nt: TGTGCCAGTAGAGACTGGAAGACAGGGAAGAGGATGAACACTGAAGCTTTCTTT

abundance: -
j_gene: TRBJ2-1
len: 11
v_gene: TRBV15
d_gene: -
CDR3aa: CATGVLGEQFF
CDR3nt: TGTGCCACGGGAGTTTTAGGTGAGCAGTTCTTC

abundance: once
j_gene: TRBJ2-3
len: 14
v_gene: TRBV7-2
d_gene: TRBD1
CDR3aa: CASSSGTGRDTQYF
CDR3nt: TGTGCCAGCAGCTCCGGGACAGGGAGAGATACGCAGTATTTT

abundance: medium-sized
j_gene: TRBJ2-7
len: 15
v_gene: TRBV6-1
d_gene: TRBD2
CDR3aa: CASSERASGSYEQYF
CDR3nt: TGTGCCAGCAGTGAAAGGGCTAGCGGGAGTTACGAGCAGTACTTC

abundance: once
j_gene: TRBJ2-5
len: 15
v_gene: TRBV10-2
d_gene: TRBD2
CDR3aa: CASRGLAGGQETQYF
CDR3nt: TGCGCCAGCAGGGGACTAGCGGGGGGCCAAGAGACCCAGTACTTC

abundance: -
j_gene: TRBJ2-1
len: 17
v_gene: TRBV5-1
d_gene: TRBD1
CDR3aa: CASSRPGTGTDHDEQFF
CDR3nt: TGCGCCAGCAGCCGTCCCGGGACAGGGACTGATCACGATGAGCAGTTCTTC

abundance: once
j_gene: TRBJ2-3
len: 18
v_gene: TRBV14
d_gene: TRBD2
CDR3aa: CASSTPDLAGGRTDTQYF
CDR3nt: TGTGCCAGCAGCACTCCTGATCTAGCGGGGGGGCGCACAGATACGCAGTATTTT

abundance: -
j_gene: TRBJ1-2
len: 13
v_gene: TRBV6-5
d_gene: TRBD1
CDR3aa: CASSNRQGYGYTF
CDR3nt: TGTGCCAGCAGTAACCGACAGGGCTATGGCTACACCTTC

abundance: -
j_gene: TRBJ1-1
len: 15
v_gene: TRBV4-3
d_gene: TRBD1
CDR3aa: CASSQDSQGGTEAFF
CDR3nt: TGCGCCAGCAGCCAAGATTCTCAGGGGGGCACTGAAGCTTTCTTT

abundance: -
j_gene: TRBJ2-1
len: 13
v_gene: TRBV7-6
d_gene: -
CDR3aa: CASSLAISGEQFF
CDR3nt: TGTGCCAGCAGCTTAGCGATCAGCGGGGAGCAGTTCTTC

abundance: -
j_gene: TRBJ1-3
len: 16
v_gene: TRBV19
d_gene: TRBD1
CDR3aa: CASRTIGTAPGNTIYF
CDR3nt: TGTGCCAGTAGAACCATAGGGACAGCTCCGGGAAACACCATATATTTT

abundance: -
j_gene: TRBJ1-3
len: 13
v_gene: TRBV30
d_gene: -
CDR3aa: CAWIRGNGNTIYF
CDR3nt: TGTGCCTGGATACGAGGGAATGGAAACACCATATATTTT

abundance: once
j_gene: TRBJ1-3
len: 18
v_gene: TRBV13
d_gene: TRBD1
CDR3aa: CASSLRYGQGAAGNTIYF
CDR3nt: TGTGCCAGCAGCCTCCGTTACGGACAGGGGGCGGCTGGAAACACCATATATTTT

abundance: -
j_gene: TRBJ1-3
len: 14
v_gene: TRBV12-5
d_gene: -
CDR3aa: CASGLSGSGNTIYF
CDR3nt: TGTGCTAGTGGTTTGTCAGGGTCCGGAAACACCATATATTTT

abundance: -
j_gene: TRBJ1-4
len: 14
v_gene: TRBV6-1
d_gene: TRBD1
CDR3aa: CASRETGAGEKLFF
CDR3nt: TGTGCCAGCAGGGAGACAGGGGCGGGCGAAAAACTGTTTTTT

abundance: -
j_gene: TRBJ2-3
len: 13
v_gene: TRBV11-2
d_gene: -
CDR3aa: CASSRGGPDTQYF
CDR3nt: TGTGCCAGCAGCCGTGGGGGCCCAGATACGCAGTATTTT

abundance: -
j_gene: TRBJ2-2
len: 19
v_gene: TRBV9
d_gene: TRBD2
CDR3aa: CASSSPGLAGGTNTGELFF
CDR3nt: TGTGCCAGCAGCTCACCGGGACTAGCGGGGGGGACGAACACCGGGGAGCTGTTTTTT

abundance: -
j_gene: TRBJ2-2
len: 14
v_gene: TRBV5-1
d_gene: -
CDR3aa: CASSLNTYTGELFF
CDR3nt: TGCGCCAGCAGCTTGAACACCTACACCGGGGAGCTGTTTTTT

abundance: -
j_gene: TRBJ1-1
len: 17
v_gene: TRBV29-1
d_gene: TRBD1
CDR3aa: CSVAYGQGFPPPGRAFF
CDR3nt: TGCAGCGTGGCTTATGGACAGGGCTTTCCACCCCCCGGTAGGGCTTTCTTT

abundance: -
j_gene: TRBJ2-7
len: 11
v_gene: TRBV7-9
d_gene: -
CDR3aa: CASSFINEQYF
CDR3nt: TGTGCCAGCAGCTTTATAAACGAGCAGTACTTC

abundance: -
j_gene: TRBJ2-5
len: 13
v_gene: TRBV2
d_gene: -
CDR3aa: CASSGARGETQYF
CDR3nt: TGTGCCAGCAGTGGAGCCCGGGGGGAGACCCAGTACTTC